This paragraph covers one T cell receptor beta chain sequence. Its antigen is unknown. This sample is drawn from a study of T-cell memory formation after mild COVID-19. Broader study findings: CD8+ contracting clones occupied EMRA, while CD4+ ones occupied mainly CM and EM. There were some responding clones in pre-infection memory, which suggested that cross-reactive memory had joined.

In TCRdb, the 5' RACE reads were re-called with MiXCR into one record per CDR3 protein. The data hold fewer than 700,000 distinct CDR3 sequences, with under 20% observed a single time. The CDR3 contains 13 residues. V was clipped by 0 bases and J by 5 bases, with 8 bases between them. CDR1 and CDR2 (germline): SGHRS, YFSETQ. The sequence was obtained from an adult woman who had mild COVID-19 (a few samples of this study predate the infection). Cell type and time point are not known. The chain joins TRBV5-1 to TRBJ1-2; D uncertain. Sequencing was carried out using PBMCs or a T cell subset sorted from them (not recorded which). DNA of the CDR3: TGCGCCAGCAGCTTGGAGTCAGTTTATGGCTACACCTTC. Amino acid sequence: CASSLESVYGYTF. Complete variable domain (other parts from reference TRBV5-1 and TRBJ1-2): KAGVTQTPRYLIKTRGQQVTLSCSPISGHRSVSWYQQTPGQGLQFLFEYFSETQRNKGNFPGRFSGRQFSNSRSEMNVSTLELGDSALYLCASSLESVYGYTFGSGTRLTVV.